The sequence of this T cell receptor (beta chain) was determined in a study of blood T cell repertoires in COVID-19 (dated by TCRdb to the early 2020s). In terms of the full investigation: Samples from collaborators originated in the United States, Italy and Spain and spanned both the acute and convalescent phases of COVID-19. The material from the prospective study consisted of cDNA or gDNA derived from T cells, B-cell-depleted T cells, or PBMCs. The dataset comprised deeply sampled blood TCRbeta repertoires from subjects exposed to, actively infected with, or recovered from COVID-19. The repertoires were released in a freely available public database intended as a resource for research on the immune response to SARS-CoV-2. The samples were drawn from two sources: the first 160 participants of the ongoing ImmuneRACE study, and 950 to 1,500 subjects contributed by 6 global collaborators. A de-identified subject ID, COVID-19 status, age in years and sex were almost always included in the sample metadata. HLA class I and class II types, where available, came from metadata supplied by the sample provider rather than from assay-based typing.

In the prospective study, participants were roughly 18 to 100 years old, resided in about two dozen geographic areas of the United States, and were enrolled through a virtual design. In the prospective study, cohorts were assigned on the basis of participant-reported clinical history obtained from a screening survey and a study questionnaire. For ImmuneRACE Cohort 3, a participant was defined as recovered based on two consecutive negative NP/OP PCR tests, clearance by a healthcare professional, or resolution of symptoms. Each participant in the prospective study had whole blood, serum and a nasopharyngeal or oropharyngeal swab collected by mobile phlebotomists. Prospective study participants could optionally give additional blood draws and questionnaires over a 2-month period. Before DNA extraction, blood samples from the prospective study were shipped at room temperature or frozen. General conclusions and limits of the study: The quantity of clinical and demographic metadata differed by source and by participant and was supplied without curation.

V lost 3 bases and J lost 6 bases; the stretch between them is 11 bases long. From the cysteine up to the phenylalanine, the CDR3 has a length of 14 residues. Of all the DNA, just the CDR3 is kept, 42 bases in frame from base 1. The germline V gene (reference sequence) sets CDR1 to SGHAT and CDR2 to FQDESV. The immunoSEQ Assay, a bias-controlled multiplex PCR, was used to amplify TCRbeta CDR3 regions from genomic DNA. Turning to the authors' computational methods: Nucleated cell counts per sample were estimated from amplification of reference gene primers within the assay. Sequence reads were collapsed and filtered to measure the absolute abundance of every unique TCRbeta CDR3 rearrangement. For each sample, productive Simpson clonality was calculated as the square root of Simpson's diversity index across productive rearrangements. The table comes from immuneACCESS by way of TCRdb, which keeps in-frame sequences with V and J called. Part of the clones is missing from these tables; in studies checked, under half for an unresolved V gene and the rest for unknown reasons. Clone size and the V and J calls come from that table; the DNA yielded D and trimming. The sample records 300,000 or so clones, about nine tenths of which are singletons. Together, the top ten hold 2% to 3% of the sample.

Comment on this clone: Its target antigen remains unknown. No qualities accompany the bases; no much larger clone lies one base away.

The chain was built from TRBV11-1 and TRBJ2-2; the D segment cannot be called with confidence. This TCR came from a man aged 60 to 69 who had recovered from COVID-19. Sequencing was performed on PBMCs or T cells enriched from blood (not recorded which). The CDR3 has the sequence CASSFLSSPGELFF. The sequenced DNA is TGTGCCAGCAGCTTTCTGTCTAGTCCCGGGGAGCTGTTTTTT.